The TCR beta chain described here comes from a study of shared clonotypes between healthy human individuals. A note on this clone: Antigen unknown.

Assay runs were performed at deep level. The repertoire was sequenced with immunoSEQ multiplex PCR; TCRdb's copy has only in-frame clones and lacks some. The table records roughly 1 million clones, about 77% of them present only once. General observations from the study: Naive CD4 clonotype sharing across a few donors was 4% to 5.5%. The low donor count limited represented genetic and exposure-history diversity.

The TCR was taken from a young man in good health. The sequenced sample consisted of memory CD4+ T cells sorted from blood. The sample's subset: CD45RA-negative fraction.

CDR3 protein: CAISERGNEQFF. As DNA, the CDR3 is TGTGCCATCAGTGAACGAGGGAATGAGCAGTTCTTC. The V call is TRBV10-3, the J call TRBJ2-1; D perhaps matches TRBD2 (5 bases). The CDR3 length is 12 residues. V was clipped by 3 bases and J by 7 bases, with 7 bases between them. CDR1 is ENHRY and CDR2 is SYGVKD in the germline V gene.